This TCR beta chain originates from a study of blood T cells in healthy people across ages. Study at large: Template switching retrieved approximately one barcoded beta molecule for each two T cells.

The CDR3 is made up of 19 amino acids. Germline V gene lookup returns CDR1 SGHTA and CDR2 FQGNSA. Findings of the study overall: The study regarded diversity estimates from one million T cells as underestimates. TCR beta diversity per million T cells fell roughly linearly with age.

A second PCR of about 7 to 11 cycles used a sample-barcoded 5' primer and a J-beta primer mix. TCRdb reanalysed the 5' RACE reads using MiXCR and keeps one entry per CDR3 protein. The sample lists around 650,000 distinct CDR3 sequences; about 30% were seen once. Donors were systemically healthy Caucasian individuals from Russia aged about 6 to 95 years. Ten or more counts support this clonotype. Antigen specificity is unknown. One end of the junction varies from germline; a read error may be responsible. The specimen was blood. This clonotype was sampled from a woman aged 80 or older in good health. The V and J genes are TRBV7-2 and TRBJ2-7; 11 bases match TRBD1. DNA for the CDR3: TGTGCCAGCAACTTACGGGGCGGTTCGGGGACAGGGGGTACCTACGAGCAGTACTTC. Protein: CASNLRGGSGTGGTYEQYF.